Presented here are 20 T cell receptor beta chains from one specimen sequenced in a study of siplizumab effects on memory and regulatory T cells. TCRdb's copy holds only in-frame clones and misses some; the assay was immunoSEQ multiplex PCR. This sample carries some 100,000 clones, approximately 93% of them seen once, and the ten largest clones take approximately 5.9%. What was sequenced was CD8+ T cells sorted from blood. These receptors were obtained from a human donor in good health.

This chain connects TRBV7-6 to TRBJ2-1, with a tentative D call TRBD2 (6 bases). Germline V gene lookup returns CDR1 SGHVS and CDR2 FNYEAQ. The ends were cut back, 1 base at V and 6 bases at J, with 22 bases in the middle. CDR3 size: 18 residues. The CDR3 DNA reads TGTGCCAGCAGCTTAGGTCTACCCTCGGAGGGGAATGGCAATGAGCAGTTCTTC. It codes for CASSLGLPSEGNGNEQFF.

The genes are TRBV5-1 and TRBJ1-4; D unresolved. The length of the CDR3 is 14 residues. V was trimmed by 2 bases and J by 6 bases, leaving 11 bases between them. Germline CDR1 SGHRS, CDR2 YFSETQ. This CDR3 is CASSLGPMDEKLFF. CDR3 nucleotides: TGCGCCAGCAGCTTAGGTCCCATGGATGAAAAACTGTTTTTT.

This chain uses TRBV7-9 with TRBJ1-1; no clear D gene. This CDR3 has 13 amino acids. Germline V gives CDR1 SEHNR, CDR2 FQNEAQ (reference sequence). V lost 5 bases and J lost 0, with 7 bases in between. The CDR3: CASSEALNTEAFF. The CDR3 DNA follows: TGTGCCAGCAGCGAGGCGTTGAACACTGAAGCTTTCTTT.

The genes are TRBV13 and TRBJ2-5; D is unclear. Germline V gives CDR1 PRHDT, CDR2 FYEKMQ (reference sequence). The CDR3 has 14 amino acids. Trimming cost V 5 bases and J 1 base, with 11 bases left between them. CDR3 in amino acids: CASSPTTGQETQYF. CDR3 DNA sequence: TGTGCCAGCAGCCCGACGACGGGCCAAGAGACCCAGTACTTC.

J is TRBJ1-3 and V is TRBV19; D remains unclear. Between the trimmed V and J ends, which lost 1 base and 0 bases, there was a span of 7 bases. Looked up from germline, CDR1 is LNHDA and CDR2 is SQIVND (reference sequence). The CDR3 sequence is 15 residues long. Written as DNA, the CDR3 is TGTGCCAGTAGTATAGTGCACAGCTCTGGAAACACCATATATTTT. This encodes CASSIVHSSGNTIYF.

The rearrangement links TRBV5-1 to TRBJ2-7; 8 positions match TRBD1. CDR1 and CDR2 from the germline V gene are SGHRS and YFSETQ. CDR3 length: 15 residues. V gave up 3 bases and J gave up 2 bases; unmatched junction bases: 7. The CDR3 region has the DNA TGCGCCAGCAGCTCCTGGGGCAGGGGGCCCTACGAGCAGTACTTC. Protein product: CASSSWGRGPYEQYF.

The gene calls are TRBV11-2 and TRBJ1-5; D is unclear. The CDR3 is 13 residues long. Between the trimmed V and J ends, which lost 2 bases and 1 base, there was a span of 3 bases. CDR1 is SGHAT, CDR2 FQNNGV, per germline. The chain's CDR3 is CASSLSSNQPQHF. The CDR3 bases are TGTGCCAGCAGCTTAAGCAGCAATCAGCCCCAGCATTTT.

The rearrangement uses TRBV6-1 and TRBJ2-2; maybe TRBD1 (6 bases). CDR1 and CDR2 from the germline V gene are MNHNS and SASEGT. With 1 base removed from V and 5 bases from J, the gap between germline ends came to 11 bases. The CDR3 contains 15 residues. The CDR3 reads CASSEETGTTGELFF. As DNA, the CDR3 is TGTGCCAGCAGTGAAGAAACAGGGACAACCGGGGAGCTGTTTTTT.

The chain recombines TRBV7-9 with TRBJ1-2; D gene ambiguous. The CDR3 is 15 amino acids. CDR1 is SEHNR and CDR2 is FQNEAQ in the germline V gene (reference sequence). V was shortened by 5 bases and J by 2 bases, with 15 bases between the two germline ends. The CDR3, as DNA: TGTGCCAGCAGCGACCTCGGCAGACCCAACTATGGCTACACCTTC. Its protein is CASSDLGRPNYGYTF.

The chain recombines TRBV29-1 with TRBJ2-1, with 8 bases aligning to TRBD2. The germline V gene encodes CDR1 SQVTM and CDR2 ANQGSEA. J was trimmed by 3 bases and V by 6 bases; bases with no gene match: 4. The CDR3 length is 13 residues. CDR3 loop: CSVALADYNEQFF. The CDR3 DNA reads as TGCAGCGTGGCACTAGCGGACTACAATGAGCAGTTCTTC.

A single count supports this clone. The chain is built from TRBV6-5 and TRBJ1-4; D gene unclear. Germline values: CDR1 MNHEY, CDR2 SVGAGI. There are 16 residues in the CDR3. V gave up 1 base and J gave up 3 bases, with 12 bases separating them. The chain's CDR3 is CASSYFRASSNEKLFF. The CDR3 nucleotides read TGTGCCAGCAGTTACTTCCGAGCCTCGTCTAATGAAAAACTGTTTTTT.

This clone has just a few counts. The gene calls are TRBV6-1 and TRBJ1-6; tentatively, D is TRBD1 (6 bases). The germline gives CDR1 MNHNS, CDR2 SASEGT. V was clipped by 1 base and J by 7 bases, with 8 bases between them. This CDR3 comprises 14 residues. In DNA form, the CDR3 reads TGTGCCAGCAGTGAAGGGACAGAGAATTCACCCCTCCACTTT. It specifies CASSEGTENSPLHF.

The rearrangement joins TRBV7-8 to TRBJ2-5; 11 bases align to TRBD1. The J call may be mistaken, given a closer DNA end match to TRBJ2-7. The CDR3 runs to 13 residues. Germline-derived CDR1 and CDR2 are SGHVS and FQNEAQ. CDR3 region: CASGGQGGHEQYF. The CDR3 region has the DNA TGTGCCAGCGGGGGACAGGGGGGACACGAGCAGTACTTC.

The J gene is TRBJ2-5, the V gene TRBV7-9; D possibly corresponds to TRBD2 (6 bases). The germline V and J ends were trimmed by 8 bases and 4 bases, with 17 bases remaining between them. The CDR3 loop spans 14 amino acids. CDR1 and CDR2 (germline): SEHNR, FQNEAQ (reference sequence). The CDR3 is CASAQDPGRETQYF. The CDR3 coding sequence is TGTGCCAGCGCTCAGGATCCCGGGAGAGAGACCCAGTACTTC.

The V and J genes are TRBV7-9 and TRBJ1-2; D is unclear. Germline V gene data show CDR1 as SEHNR and CDR2 as FQNEAQ (reference sequence). Trimming took 6 bases from V and 2 from J, leaving 16 bases between them. CDR3 length: 15 residues. The CDR3 sequence: CASSEPGWQNYGYTF. The CDR3 DNA follows: TGTGCCAGCAGTGAGCCGGGGTGGCAGAACTATGGCTACACCTTC.

V and J are TRBV18 and TRBJ1-5; TRBD1 is a possible D gene (6 bases). Germline CDR1 reads KGHSH; CDR2 reads LQKENI. V lost 5 bases and J lost 5, with 7 bases in between. This CDR3 has 12 amino acids. The CDR3 reads CASSEGDQPQHF. The CDR3 bases are TGTGCCAGCTCAGAGGGGGATCAGCCCCAGCATTTT.

The genes are TRBV4-1 and TRBJ1-1, with a weak D call TRBD1 (5 bases). Germline CDR1 and CDR2: MGHRA and YSYEKL. The CDR3 is made up of 15 amino acids. Trimming stripped 1 base from V and 4 bases from J, with 13 bases between. The CDR3 here is CASSQVEGQGTEAFF. Written as DNA, the CDR3 is TGCGCCAGCAGCCAAGTGGAGGGGCAGGGCACTGAAGCTTTCTTT.

The genes are TRBV6-1 and TRBJ2-7; D ambiguous. V lost 0 bases and J 2 bases, leaving 8 bases between the germline ends. Germline CDR1 is MNHNS and CDR2 is SASEGT. CDR3 length: 14 amino acids. This CDR3 is CASSEADGTYEQYF. CDR3 DNA: TGTGCCAGCAGTGAAGCTGACGGTACCTACGAGCAGTACTTC.

This chain connects TRBV11-1 to TRBJ2-3; weak D call: TRBD2 (7 bases). V lost 3 bases and J 2 bases, leaving 18 bases between the germline ends. The CDR3 has 17 amino acids. From germline, CDR1 is SGHAT and CDR2 FQDESV (reference sequence). In DNA form, the CDR3 reads TGTGCCAGCAGCTTGCCCCCGGGGGGCGCCGACACAGATACGCAGTATTTT. This translates into CASSLPPGGADTDTQYF.

The genes are TRBV4-1 and TRBJ2-1; D remains unclear. This CDR3 contains 14 residues. Germline lookup yields CDR1 MGHRA and CDR2 YSYEKL. The V and J ends lost 1 base and 1 base respectively, with 5 bases between them. CDR3 coding DNA: TGCGCCAGCAGCCAAGGAGTGTCCTACAATGAGCAGTTCTTC. Translation gives CASSQGVSYNEQFF.